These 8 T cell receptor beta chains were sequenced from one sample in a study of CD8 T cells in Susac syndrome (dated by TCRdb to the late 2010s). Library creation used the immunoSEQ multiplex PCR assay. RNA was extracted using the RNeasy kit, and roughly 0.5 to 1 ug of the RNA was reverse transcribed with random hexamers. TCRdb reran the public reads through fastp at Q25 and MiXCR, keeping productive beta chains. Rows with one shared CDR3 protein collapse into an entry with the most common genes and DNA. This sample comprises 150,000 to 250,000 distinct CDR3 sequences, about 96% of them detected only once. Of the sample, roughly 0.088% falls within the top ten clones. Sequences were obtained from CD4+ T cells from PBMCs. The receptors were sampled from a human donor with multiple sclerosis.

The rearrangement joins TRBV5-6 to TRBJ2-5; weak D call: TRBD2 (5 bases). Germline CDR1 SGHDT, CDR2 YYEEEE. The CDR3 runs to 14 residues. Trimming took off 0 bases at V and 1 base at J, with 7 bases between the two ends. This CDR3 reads CASSLGGIQETQYF. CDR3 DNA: TGTGCCAGCAGCTTGGGAGGGATCCAAGAGACCCAGTACTTC. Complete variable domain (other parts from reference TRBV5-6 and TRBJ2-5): DAGVTQSPTHLIKTRGQQVTLRCSPKSGHDTVSWYQQALGQGPQFIFQYYEEEERQRGNFPDRFSGHQFPNYSSELNVNALLLGDSALYLCASSLGGIQETQYFGPGTRLLVL.

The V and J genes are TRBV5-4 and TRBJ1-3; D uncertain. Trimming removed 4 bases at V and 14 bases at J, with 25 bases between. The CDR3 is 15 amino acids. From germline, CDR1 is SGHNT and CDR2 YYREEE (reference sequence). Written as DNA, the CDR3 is TGTGCCAGCAGCCAAGATACGCGGAACCTTTTGGGGTTATATTTT. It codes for CASSQDTRNLLGLYF.

Here the CDR3 reads CASSRSGQDNQPQHF. DNA of the CDR3: TGCGCCAGCAGCAGATCGGGACAGGACAATCAGCCCCAGCATTTT. The V call is TRBV5-1, the J call TRBJ1-5; 8 bases are a match to TRBD1. V lost 4 bases to trimming and J lost 3 bases; unmatched junction nucleotides: 6. Germline V gives CDR1 SGHRS, CDR2 YFSETQ. This CDR3 is 15 amino acids long.

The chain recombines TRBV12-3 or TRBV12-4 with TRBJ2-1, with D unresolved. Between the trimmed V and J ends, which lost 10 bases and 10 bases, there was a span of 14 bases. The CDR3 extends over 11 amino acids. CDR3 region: CATAARREQFF. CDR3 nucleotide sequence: TGTGCCACCGCCGCGCGACGGGAGCAGTTCTTC.

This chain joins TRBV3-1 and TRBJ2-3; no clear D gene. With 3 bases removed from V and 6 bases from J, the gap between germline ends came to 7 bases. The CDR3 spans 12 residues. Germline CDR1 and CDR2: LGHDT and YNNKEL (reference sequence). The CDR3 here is CASSHGRDTQYF. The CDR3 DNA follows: TGTGCCAGCAGCCATGGGCGGGATACGCAGTATTTT.

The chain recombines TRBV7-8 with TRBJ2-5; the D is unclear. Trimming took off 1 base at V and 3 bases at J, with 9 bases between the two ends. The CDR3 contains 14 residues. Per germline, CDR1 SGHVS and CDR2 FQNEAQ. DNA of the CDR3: TGTGCCAGCAGCTTAGTCGGGCTAGAAGAGACCCAGTACTTC. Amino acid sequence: CASSLVGLEETQYF. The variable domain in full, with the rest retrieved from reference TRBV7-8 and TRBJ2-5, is GAGVSQSPRYKVAKRGQDVALRCDPISGHVSLFWYQQALGQGPEFLTYFQNEAQLDKSGLPSDRFFAERPEGSVSTLKIQRTQQEDSAVYLCASSLVGLEETQYFGPGTRLLVL.

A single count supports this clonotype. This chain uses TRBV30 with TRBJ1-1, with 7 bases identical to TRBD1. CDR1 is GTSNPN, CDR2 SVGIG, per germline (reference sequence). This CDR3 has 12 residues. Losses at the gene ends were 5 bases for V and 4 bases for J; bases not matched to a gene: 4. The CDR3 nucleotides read TGTGCCTGGGGACAGGTTGTCACTGAAGCTTTCTTT. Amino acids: CAWGQVVTEAFF.

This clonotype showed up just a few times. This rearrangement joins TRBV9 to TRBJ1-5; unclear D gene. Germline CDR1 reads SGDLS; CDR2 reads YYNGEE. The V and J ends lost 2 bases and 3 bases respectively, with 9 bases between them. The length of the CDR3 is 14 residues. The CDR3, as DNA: TGTGCCAGCAGCGTGGCAGGCTCCAATCAGCCCCAGCATTTT. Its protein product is CASSVAGSNQPQHF.